Given below is one T cell receptor (beta chain) in context. The sample originates from a study of shared clonotypes between healthy human individuals. Produced via immunoSEQ multiplex PCR; TCRdb's table is partial and in-frame only. The data show 400,000 or so clones, just over 95% seen once. The source material was memory CD8+ T cells sorted from blood. As to subset: CD45RO+ cells pooled with CCR7-negative TemRA cells. The source is a man younger than 40 in good health.

CDR3 sequence: CAWSVVSYEQYF. CDR3 bases: TGTGCCTGGAGTGTAGTCAGTTACGAGCAGTACTTC. The V call is TRBV30, the J call TRBJ2-7, with D hard to call. The CDR3 loop spans 12 amino acids. V lost 0 bases to trimming and J lost 4 bases, with 7 bases between them. Germline assignment: CDR1 GTSNPN and CDR2 SVGIG (reference sequence).